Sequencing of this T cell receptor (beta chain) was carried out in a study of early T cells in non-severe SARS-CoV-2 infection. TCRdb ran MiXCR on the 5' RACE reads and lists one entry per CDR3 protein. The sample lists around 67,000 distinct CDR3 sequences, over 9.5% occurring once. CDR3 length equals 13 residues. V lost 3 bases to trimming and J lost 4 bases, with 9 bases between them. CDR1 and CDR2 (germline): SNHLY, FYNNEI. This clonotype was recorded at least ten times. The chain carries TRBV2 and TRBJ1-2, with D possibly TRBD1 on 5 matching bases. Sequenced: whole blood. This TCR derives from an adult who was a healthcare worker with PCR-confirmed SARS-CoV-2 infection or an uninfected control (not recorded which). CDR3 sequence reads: CASSDRGSYGYTF. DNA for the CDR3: TGTGCCAGCAGTGATCGGGGGTCCTATGGCTACACCTTC. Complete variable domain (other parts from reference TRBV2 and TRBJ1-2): EPEVTQTPSHQVTQMGQEVILRCVPISNHLYFYWYRQILGQKVEFLVSFYNNEISEKSEIFDDQFSVERPDGSNFTLKIRSTKLEDSAMYFCASSDRGSYGYTFGSGTRLTVV.